This passage covers 7 T cell receptor beta chains from one sample sequenced in a study of cytomegalovirus exposure and HLA in healthy donors. The PCR employed 60 Vbeta primers together with 13 Jbeta primers. Here immunoSEQ multiplex PCR was the method, and the copy in TCRdb shows in-frame clones only, minus some. The table shows about 140,000 clones, with around 80% occurring only once. Sequenced input: PBMCs. These receptors came from a female donor in good health and CMV-seronegative.

The chain uses TRBV5-1 and TRBJ2-1, with TRBD2 identical over 7 bases. CDR3 length equals 17 residues. V shed 2 bases and J 0 bases; nucleotides not matched to a gene: 8. Germline V gene data show CDR1 as SGHRS and CDR2 as YFSETQ. The CDR3, as DNA: TGCGCCAGCAGCTTATTAGGTAGCGGGTCCTCCTACAATGAGCAGTTCTTC. Its translation is CASSLLGSGSSYNEQFF.

This rearrangement joins TRBV30 to TRBJ1-4, with D unresolved. The CDR3 covers 13 residues. V was clipped by 1 base and J by 7 bases, with 10 bases between them. The germline V gene encodes CDR1 GTSNPN and CDR2 SVGIG (reference sequence). The CDR3 nucleotides are TGTGCCTGGAGTGGTCGGTATAGTGAAAAACTGTTTTTT. It codes for CAWSGRYSEKLFF.

The chain combines TRBV25-1 with TRBJ2-5; TRBD1 is a possible D gene (7 bases). Per germline, CDR1 MGHDK and CDR2 SYGVNS. Trimming took off 1 base at V and 0 bases at J, with 15 bases between the two ends. CDR3 length: 17 amino acids. This CDR3 reads CASSESGRGVYQETQYF. The CDR3 coding sequence is TGTGCCAGCAGTGAATCAGGCAGGGGGGTTTACCAAGAGACCCAGTACTTC.

In this sample, this clone turned up a few times. The chain recombines TRBV5-6 with TRBJ1-1; the D gene is possibly TRBD1 (6 bases). The CDR3 loop spans 14 amino acids. Trimming left V 3 bases short and J 2 bases short, with 11 bases between. CDR1 is SGHDT, CDR2 YYEEEE, per germline. The chain's CDR3 is CASSSGQKNTEAFF. In DNA, the CDR3 is TGTGCCAGCAGCTCCGGACAGAAAAACACTGAAGCTTTCTTT.

The chain combines TRBV29-1 with TRBJ2-3; possibly TRBD2 for D (5 bases). V lost 4 bases and J 6 bases, leaving 14 bases between the germline ends. The CDR3 spans 13 residues. CDR1 and CDR2 from the germline V gene are SQVTM and ANQGSEA. This CDR3 is CSVVYLAWDTQYF. The CDR3 DNA reads TGCAGCGTTGTATATTTAGCGTGGGATACGCAGTATTTT.

The chain uses TRBV7-2 and TRBJ2-2; D gene uncertain. Trimming removed 3 bases at V and 3 bases at J, with 8 bases between. In germline, CDR1 is SGHTA, CDR2 FQGNSA. The CDR3 is made up of 14 amino acids. CDR3 in amino acids: CASSFLTDTGELFF. The CDR3 region has the DNA TGTGCCAGCAGCTTCCTTACTGACACCGGGGAGCTGTTTTTT.

This clone was found a few times. Additional DNA sequences in this sample encode the identical CDR3. This rearrangement joins TRBV7-9 to TRBJ2-1; 9 nucleotides align to TRBD2. V trimming: 5 bases; J trimming: 6 bases; junction bases outside the gene matches: 11. CDR1 is SEHNR and CDR2 is FQNEAQ in the germline V gene (reference sequence). The CDR3 is 16 amino acids. Written as DNA, the CDR3 is TGTGCCAGCAGCCCGACGCGGGGGGGAGGGTTCAATGAGCAGTTCTTC. Protein sequence: CASSPTRGGGFNEQFF. The variable domain in full, completed from reference TRBV7-9 and TRBJ2-1, reads DTGVSQNPRHKITKRGQNVTFRCDPISEHNRLYWYRQTLGQGPEFLTYFQNEAQLEKSRLLSDRFSAERPKGSFSTLEIQRTEQGDSAMYLCASSPTRGGGFNEQFFGPGTRLTVL.